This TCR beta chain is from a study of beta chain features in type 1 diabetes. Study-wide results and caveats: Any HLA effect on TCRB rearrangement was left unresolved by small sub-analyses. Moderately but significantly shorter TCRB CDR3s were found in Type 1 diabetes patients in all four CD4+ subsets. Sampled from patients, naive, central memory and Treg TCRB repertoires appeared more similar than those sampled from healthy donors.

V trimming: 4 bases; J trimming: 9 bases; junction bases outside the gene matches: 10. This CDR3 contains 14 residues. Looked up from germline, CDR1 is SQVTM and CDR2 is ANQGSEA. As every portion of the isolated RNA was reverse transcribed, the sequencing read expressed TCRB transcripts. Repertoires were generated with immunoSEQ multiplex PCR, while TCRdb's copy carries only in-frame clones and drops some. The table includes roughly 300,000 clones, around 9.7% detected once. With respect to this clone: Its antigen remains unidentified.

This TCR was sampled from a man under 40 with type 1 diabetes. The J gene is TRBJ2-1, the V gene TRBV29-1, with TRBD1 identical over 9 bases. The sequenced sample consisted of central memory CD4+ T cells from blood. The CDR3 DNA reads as TGCAGCGTTGCCCGGGACAGGGTCGTCAGTGAGCAGTTCTTC. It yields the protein CSVARDRVVSEQFF.